Detailed here is one T cell receptor (beta chain). What it binds is not known. The sample comes from a study of identifying expanded T cells in peripheral blood. Data came from immunoSEQ multiplex PCR; TCRdb stores just in-frame clones and leaves some out. Of some 78,000 clones in the sample, 84% were seen once. During the collection period, no donor immune events like infections were recorded. With 4 bases removed from V and 1 base from J, the gap between germline ends came to 15 bases. From germline, CDR1 is LNHDA and CDR2 SQIVND (reference sequence). The CDR3 covers 16 residues. Notes on the study in general: Approximately 2-week clone count variance significantly increased as total template count grew. Around 1.2 clones differed between technical replicates, versus around 15 and 19 over time.

The sample was blood. The sequence was collected from a person aged 18 to 69 in good health. The chain has TRBV19 and TRBJ2-3, with TRBD2 as a possible D gene (6 bases). DNA for the CDR3: TGTGCCAGTAGTAGAAGAGTTACGGGGGGCACAGATACGCAGTATTTT. The encoded protein is CASSRRVTGGTDTQYF.